These 25 T cell receptor beta chains were sequenced from one sample in a study of beta chain features in type 1 diabetes. Isolated RNA was reverse transcribed in full, so expressed TCRB transcripts were sequenced. Measured with immunoSEQ multiplex PCR; TCRdb has only the in-frame clones, and not every one. The sample includes 50,000 or so clones, roughly two fifths of them seen just once. Their antigens remain unidentified. Study-level results: For Type 1 diabetes patients, all four CD4+ subsets carried TCRB CDR3s that were moderately but significantly shorter.

Sequenced: Tregs from blood. The receptors stem from a young man with type 1 diabetes.

In this sample, this clone turned up a few times. The chain joins TRBV7-6 to TRBJ2-3; TRBD2 matches at 12 bases. The CDR3 contains 16 residues. CDR1 is SGHVS and CDR2 is FNYEAQ in the germline V gene. V shed 5 bases and J 3 bases; nucleotides not matched to a gene: 6. The CDR3 DNA follows: TGTGCCAGCAGCGACGGACTAGCGGGATTGACAGATACGCAGTATTTT. The encoded protein is CASSDGLAGLTDTQYF.

Of note for this clone: An end of the junction does not agree with germline; a read error may underlie this. The genes are TRBV19 and TRBJ2-5; 7 bases line up with TRBD1. The CDR3 is 14 residues long. The germline gives CDR1 LNHDA, CDR2 SQIVND (reference sequence). CDR3: CASSPTGQSFLKHF. CDR3 coding DNA: TGTGCCAGTAGTCCGACGGGACAGTCATTCCTGAAGCACTTC.

The chain has TRBV5-3 and TRBJ2-1; 12 bases line up with TRBD2. TRBV5-3 is marked as an open reading frame, function uncertain. The junction had 9 bases not matched to a gene; V was cut back by 5 bases and J by 3 bases. This CDR3 comprises 17 residues. This chain's CDR3 is CARSRGTSGHFYNEQFF. CDR3 in DNA: TGTGCCAGAAGTCGAGGGACTAGCGGGCATTTCTACAATGAGCAGTTCTTC.

The chain is built from TRBV28 and TRBJ2-7, with 12 nucleotides matching TRBD1. Unmatched junction bases numbered 11, after V lost 8 bases and J lost 6 bases. This CDR3 spans 15 amino acids. Germline CDR1 reads MDHEN; CDR2 reads SYDVKM. The CDR3 region has the DNA TGTGCCAGCCGAACCGCCGGGACAGGGGGCGGCGAGCAGTACTTC. Translating gives CASRTAGTGGGEQYF.

In DNA, the CDR3 is TGCAGAGCGTCCGGGGGTAGGGAAAAACTGTTTTTT. This sequence encodes CRASGGREKLFF. J is TRBJ1-4 and V is TRBV29-1, with D possibly matching TRBD1 (5 bases). The CDR3 is 12 amino acids. CDR1 and CDR2 (germline): SQVTM, ANQGSEA.

This sequence joins TRBV4-1 and TRBJ2-1; 10 bases are shared with TRBD1. Trimming removed 1 base from V and 8 bases from J; junction bases left unmatched: 5. This CDR3 is built from 15 residues. Germline V gene data show CDR1 as MGHRA and CDR2 as YSYEKL. The CDR3 loop reads CASSQADRGRDEQFF. The CDR3 DNA follows: TGCGCCAGCAGCCAAGCGGACAGGGGGAGGGATGAGCAGTTCTTC.

This sequence joins TRBV29-1 and TRBJ2-7; 7 nucleotides match TRBD2. The CDR3 sequence is 14 residues long. The V gene's germline CDR1 is SQVTM and CDR2 ANQGSEA. Trimming at V came to 6 bases and at J to 7 bases, leaving 15 bases not matched to a gene. The CDR3 region is CSVASLAGGGEQYF. In DNA, the CDR3 is TGCAGCGTGGCCAGTTTAGCGGGCGGAGGGGAGCAGTACTTC.

The rearrangement joins TRBV18 to TRBJ2-1; the match to TRBD2 covers 16 bases. V was pared by 6 bases and J by 4 bases, with 12 bases of the junction left unmatched. Germline V CDR1 and CDR2: KGHSH, LQKENI. CDR3 length equals 19 residues. CDR3 DNA sequence: TGTGCCAGCTCTAGACCGGGACTAGCGGGAGGGCCAAGTTACAATGAGCAGTTCTTC. Protein: CASSRPGLAGGPSYNEQFF.

V is TRBV5-4 and J is TRBJ2-2, with D uncertain. This CDR3 has 13 residues. Per the germline V gene, CDR1 is SGHNT and CDR2 is YYREEE (reference sequence). Trimming shortened V by 1 base and J by 6 bases, and 7 bases separated the two germline ends. CDR3 in amino acids: CASSLKLAGELFF. The CDR3, as DNA: TGTGCCAGCAGCTTGAAACTTGCCGGGGAGCTGTTTTTT. The variable domain in full, completed from reference TRBV5-4 and TRBJ2-2, reads ETGVTQSPTHLIKTRGQQVTLRCSSQSGHNTVSWYQQALGQGPQFIFQYYREEENGRGNFPPRFSGLQFPNYSSELNVNALELDDSALYLCASSLKLAGELFFGEGSRLTVL.

The genes are TRBV23-1 and TRBJ1-1; 10 bases line up with TRBD1. TRBV23-1 is an open reading frame, and its role is uncertain. Trimming took 4 bases from V and 4 from J; bases not matched to a gene: 12. CDR3 length: 17 amino acids. The CDR3 loop is CASSPPSTGGRRTEAFF. The CDR3, as DNA: TGCGCCAGCAGTCCCCCCTCGACAGGGGGCAGACGCACTGAAGCTTTCTTT.

V gene TRBV28 combines with J gene TRBJ2-7, with TRBD1 matching 9 bases. J gave up 1 base and V 5 bases, and 6 bases lay outside the gene matches. The CDR3 is 15 residues long. Germline values: CDR1 MDHEN, CDR2 SYDVKM. The DNA for the CDR3 is TGTGCCAGCAGTGTCCTTGGGACAGGGTCCTACGAGCAGTACTTC. It translates to CASSVLGTGSYEQYF.

This clone was found a few times. V and J are TRBV7-9 and TRBJ2-1; D not resolved. The germline V gene encodes CDR1 SEHNR and CDR2 FQNEAQ (reference sequence). Trimming removed 7 bases at V and 1 base at J, with 8 bases between. CDR3 size: 13 residues. This CDR3 reads CASILVSYNEQFF. CDR3 sequence (DNA): TGTGCCAGCATTCTTGTATCCTACAATGAGCAGTTCTTC.

V is TRBV6-1 and J is TRBJ1-2, with D perhaps TRBD1 (5 bases). Germline values: CDR1 MNHNS, CDR2 SASEGT. CDR3 length equals 16 residues. Trimming removed 2 bases at V and 4 bases at J, with 17 bases between. The CDR3 reads CASSELTEASAYGYTF. The CDR3 DNA sequence: TGTGCCAGCAGTGAACTGACAGAAGCATCTGCCTATGGCTACACCTTC.

V and J are TRBV7-9 and TRBJ2-1; possibly TRBD2 for D (5 bases). This CDR3 comprises 16 residues. The germline gives CDR1 SEHNR, CDR2 FQNEAQ (reference sequence). Trimming removed 2 bases at V and 1 base at J, with 12 bases between. The CDR3 nucleotides are TGTGCCAGCAGCTTAATGCGGGTTTTTTCCTACAATGAGCAGTTCTTC. Its translation: CASSLMRVFSYNEQFF.

This chain links TRBV28 with TRBJ2-1, with D possibly being TRBD1 (5 bases). CDR1 and CDR2 from the germline V gene are MDHEN and SYDVKM. This CDR3 spans 12 amino acids. V lost 3 bases and J lost 8, with 8 bases in between. CDR3 DNA sequence: TGTGCCAGCAGTTTGGTGGGGCATGAGCAGTTCTTC. Amino acid sequence: CASSLVGHEQFF.

A few counts support this clone. The genes are TRBV7-3 and TRBJ2-3; D is unresolved. V was clipped by 6 bases and J by 0 bases, with 7 bases between them. Germline V gives CDR1 SGHTA, CDR2 FQGTGA. This CDR3 comprises 13 residues. The CDR3, as DNA: TGTGCCAGCAGTAATCTGAGCACAGATACGCAGTATTTT. Protein sequence: CASSNLSTDTQYF.

This clone was recorded a few times. V gene TRBV13 combines with J gene TRBJ1-1, with no clear D. The CDR3 spans 14 residues. Trimming took off 2 bases at V and 11 bases at J, with 18 bases between the two ends. Per the germline V gene, CDR1 is PRHDT and CDR2 is FYEKMQ (reference sequence). CDR3 sequence reads: CASSLNVRAFGAFF. The CDR3 coding sequence is TGTGCCAGCAGCTTAAATGTGCGGGCGTTCGGGGCTTTCTTT. The full variable domain, in which reference TRBV13 and TRBJ1-1 provide the parts outside the CDR3, is AAGVIQSPRHLIKEKRETATLKCYPIPRHDTVYWYQQGPGQDPQFLISFYEKMQSDKGSIPDRFSAQQFSDYHSELNMSSLELGDSALYFCASSLNVRAFGAFFGQGTRLTVV.

The genes are TRBV27 and TRBJ2-1; D gene uncertain. The CDR3 totals 13 residues. V dropped 4 bases and J dropped 3 bases, with 7 bases sitting between them. Germline V lookup: CDR1 MNHEY, CDR2 SMNVEV (reference sequence). This CDR3 is CASSSSYYNEQFF. The CDR3 DNA reads TGTGCCAGCAGTTCGAGTTACTACAATGAGCAGTTCTTC.

This chain uses TRBV18 with TRBJ2-1; 9 nucleotides line up with TRBD2. The germline V gene encodes CDR1 KGHSH and CDR2 LQKENI. V dropped 8 bases and J dropped 5; count of bases not matched to a gene: 16. CDR3 length equals 17 residues. The CDR3 protein is CASLDGVGLARNNEQFF. The CDR3 region has the DNA TGTGCCAGCCTCGACGGGGTCGGACTAGCGAGAAACAATGAGCAGTTCTTC.

This clone was observed a few times. The V call is TRBV6-1, the J call TRBJ2-1, with TRBD1 as a possible D gene (6 bases). CDR1 is MNHNS, CDR2 SASEGT, per germline. Trimming left V 6 bases short and J 7 bases short, with 19 bases between. CDR3 size: 15 residues. CDR3 residues: CASRPPGVRRNEQFF. As DNA, the CDR3 is TGTGCCAGCAGGCCCCCAGGGGTGCGGCGGAATGAGCAGTTCTTC.

The V gene is TRBV5-1, the J gene TRBJ1-6, with 7 bases aligning to TRBD1. Per germline, CDR1 SGHRS and CDR2 YFSETQ. The CDR3 runs 14 residues. With V trimmed by 1 base and J by 7 bases, 2 bases remained unmatched. CDR3: CASSLTGANSPLHF. The CDR3 DNA is TGCGCCAGCAGCTTGACAGGGGCCAATTCACCCCTCCACTTT. Based on the CDR3 plus reference TRBV5-1 and TRBJ1-6, the full variable domain is KAGVTQTPRYLIKTRGQQVTLSCSPISGHRSVSWYQQTPGQGLQFLFEYFSETQRNKGNFPGRFSGRQFSNSRSEMNVSTLELGDSALYLCASSLTGANSPLHFGNGTRLTVT.

This clone was observed a few times. Its ends do not fully match the called genes, so a read error is possible. This chain's CDR3 is CASSSLRTGSSF. CDR3 DNA: TGTGCCAGCAGCTCACTCCGGACAGGGAGTTCCTTC. This rearrangement joins TRBV7-2 to TRBJ1-2, with 8 nucleotides matching TRBD1. Germline assignment: CDR1 SGHTA and CDR2 FQGNSA. The length of the CDR3 is 12 residues.

V and J are TRBV19 and TRBJ1-6; no definite D call. V was cut by 0 bases and J by 8 bases, with 8 bases left in between. CDR3 length equals 14 residues. Germline V gene sequence: CDR1 LNHDA, CDR2 SQIVND (reference sequence). For the CDR3, the DNA is TGTGCCAGTAGTATAGAAGCAATGGATTCACCCCTCCACTTT. Protein sequence: CASSIEAMDSPLHF.

The chain is built from TRBV30 and TRBJ1-1, with 8 bases identical to TRBD1. Germline V gene data show CDR1 as GTSNPN and CDR2 as SVGIG (reference sequence). This CDR3 region has 17 residues. V shed 3 bases, J shed 0 bases, and the junction held 12 bases outside the gene matches. CDR3 loop: CAWSPVDRGFMNTEAFF. CDR3 coding DNA: TGTGCCTGGAGCCCGGTAGACAGGGGCTTCATGAACACTGAAGCTTTCTTT. The full variable domain, in which reference TRBV30 and TRBJ1-1 provide the parts outside the CDR3, is SQTIHQWPATLVQPVGSPLSLECTVEGTSNPNLYWYRQAAGRGLQLLFYSVGIGQISSEVPQNLSASRPQDRQFILSSKKLLLSDSGFYLCAWSPVDRGFMNTEAFFGQGTRLTVV.

The chain uses TRBV25-1 and TRBJ2-1; 10 bases align to TRBD2. Germline loops: CDR1 MGHDK, CDR2 SYGVNS. Trimming took 6 bases from V and 3 from J; bases not matched to a gene: 2. This CDR3 is 14 amino acids long. The CDR3 loop reads CASRLAGDYNEQFF. The CDR3 nucleotides read TGTGCCAGCAGGCTAGCGGGGGACTACAATGAGCAGTTCTTC.